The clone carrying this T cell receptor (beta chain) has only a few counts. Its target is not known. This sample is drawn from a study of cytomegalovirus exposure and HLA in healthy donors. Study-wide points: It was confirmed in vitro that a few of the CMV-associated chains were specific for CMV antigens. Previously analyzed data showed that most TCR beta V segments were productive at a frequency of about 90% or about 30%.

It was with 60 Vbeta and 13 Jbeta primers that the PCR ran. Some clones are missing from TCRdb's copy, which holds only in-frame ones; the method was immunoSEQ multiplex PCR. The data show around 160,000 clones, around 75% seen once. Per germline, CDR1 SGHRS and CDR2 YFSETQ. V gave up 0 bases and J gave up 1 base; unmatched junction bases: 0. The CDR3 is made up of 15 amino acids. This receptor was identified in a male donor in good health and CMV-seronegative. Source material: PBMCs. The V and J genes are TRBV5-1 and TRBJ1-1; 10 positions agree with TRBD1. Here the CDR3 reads CASSLGTGGNTEAFF. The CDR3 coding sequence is TGCGCCAGCAGCTTGGGGACAGGGGGGAACACTGAAGCTTTCTTT.